This T cell receptor (beta chain) was sequenced in a study of blood T cells in healthy people across ages. Each individual donor underwent a draw of around 9.8 milliliters of peripheral blood. Whole-study findings and limits: TCR beta diversity, measured per million T cells, fell in a roughly linear way with age. No conclusive comparison of naive versus antigen-experienced cells was possible with unsorted PBMCs.

A word on this clonotype: Antigen unknown.

Combining a sample-barcoded 5' primer with a J-beta primer mix, a second PCR ran for 7 to 11 cycles. A single record per CDR3 protein comes from TCRdb applying MiXCR to the 5' RACE reads. Here the sample spans hundreds of thousands of distinct CDR3 sequences, 40% to 50% being singletons. The sample comprised blood. This TCR was recovered from a man in his 60s in good health.

The CDR3 DNA reads TGTGCCAGCAGCCCAGGACTTCTCTCTGGGGCCAACGTCCTGACTTTC. This encodes CASSPGLLSGANVLTF. The V gene is TRBV3-1, the J gene TRBJ2-6; maybe TRBD2 (5 bases). Germline-derived CDR1 and CDR2 are LGHDT and YNNKEL (reference sequence). CDR3 length: 16 amino acids. The V and J ends lost 4 bases and 0 bases respectively, with 10 bases between them.